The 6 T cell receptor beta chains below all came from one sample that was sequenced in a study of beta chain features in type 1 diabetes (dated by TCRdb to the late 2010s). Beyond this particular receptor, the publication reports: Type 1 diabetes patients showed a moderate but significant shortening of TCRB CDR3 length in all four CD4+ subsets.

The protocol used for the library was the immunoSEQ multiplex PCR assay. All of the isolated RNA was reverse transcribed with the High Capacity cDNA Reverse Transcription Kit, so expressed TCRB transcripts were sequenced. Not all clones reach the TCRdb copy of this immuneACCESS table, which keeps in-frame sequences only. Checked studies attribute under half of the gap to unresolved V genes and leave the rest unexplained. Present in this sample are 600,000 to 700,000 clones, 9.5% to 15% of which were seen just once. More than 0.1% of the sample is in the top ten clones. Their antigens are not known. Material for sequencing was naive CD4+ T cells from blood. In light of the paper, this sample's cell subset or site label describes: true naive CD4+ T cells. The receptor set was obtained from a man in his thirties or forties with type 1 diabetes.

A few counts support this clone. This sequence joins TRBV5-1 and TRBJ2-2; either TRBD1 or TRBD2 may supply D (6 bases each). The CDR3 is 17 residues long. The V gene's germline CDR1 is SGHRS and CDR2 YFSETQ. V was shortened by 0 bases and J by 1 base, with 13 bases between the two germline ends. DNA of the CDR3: TGCGCCAGCAGCTTGGCCGGGGGCCTACTGAACACCGGGGAGCTGTTTTTT. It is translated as CASSLAGGLLNTGELFF.

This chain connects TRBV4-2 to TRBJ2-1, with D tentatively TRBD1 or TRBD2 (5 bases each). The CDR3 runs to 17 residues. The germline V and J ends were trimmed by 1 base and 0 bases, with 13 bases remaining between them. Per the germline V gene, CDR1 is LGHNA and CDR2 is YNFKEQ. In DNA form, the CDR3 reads TGTGCCAGCAGCCAAGGGGACGGAGGCAGCTCCTACAATGAGCAGTTCTTC. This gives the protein CASSQGDGGSSYNEQFF.

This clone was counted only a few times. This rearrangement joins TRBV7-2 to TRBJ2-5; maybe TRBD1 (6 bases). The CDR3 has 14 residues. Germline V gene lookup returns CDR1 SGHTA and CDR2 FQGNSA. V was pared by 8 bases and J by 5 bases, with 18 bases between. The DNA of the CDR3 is TGTGCCAGCGGAAGGCAAGGGGGTAGGGAGACCCAGTACTTC. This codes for CASGRQGGRETQYF.

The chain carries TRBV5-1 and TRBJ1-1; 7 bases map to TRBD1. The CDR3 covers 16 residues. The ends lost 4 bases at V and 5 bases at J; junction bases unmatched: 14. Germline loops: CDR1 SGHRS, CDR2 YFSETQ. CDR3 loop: CASSVQGDPFLTEAFF. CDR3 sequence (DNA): TGCGCCAGCAGCGTCCAGGGGGATCCCTTCCTGACTGAAGCTTTCTTT.

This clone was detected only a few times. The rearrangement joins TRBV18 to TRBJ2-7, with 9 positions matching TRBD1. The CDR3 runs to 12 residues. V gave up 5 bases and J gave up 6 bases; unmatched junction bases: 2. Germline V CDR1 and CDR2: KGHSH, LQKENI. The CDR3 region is CASSSTGGEQYF. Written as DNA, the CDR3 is TGTGCCAGCTCATCGACAGGGGGCGAGCAGTACTTC.

The CDR3: CASSLASVGTSPLHF. As DNA, the CDR3 is TGTGCCAGCAGCTTAGCGTCCGTAGGAACTTCACCCCTCCACTTT. The chain has TRBV7-8 and TRBJ1-6; D gene ambiguous. V lost 0 bases and J 9 bases, leaving 12 bases between the germline ends. The CDR3 contains 15 residues. In germline, CDR1 is SGHVS, CDR2 FQNEAQ.